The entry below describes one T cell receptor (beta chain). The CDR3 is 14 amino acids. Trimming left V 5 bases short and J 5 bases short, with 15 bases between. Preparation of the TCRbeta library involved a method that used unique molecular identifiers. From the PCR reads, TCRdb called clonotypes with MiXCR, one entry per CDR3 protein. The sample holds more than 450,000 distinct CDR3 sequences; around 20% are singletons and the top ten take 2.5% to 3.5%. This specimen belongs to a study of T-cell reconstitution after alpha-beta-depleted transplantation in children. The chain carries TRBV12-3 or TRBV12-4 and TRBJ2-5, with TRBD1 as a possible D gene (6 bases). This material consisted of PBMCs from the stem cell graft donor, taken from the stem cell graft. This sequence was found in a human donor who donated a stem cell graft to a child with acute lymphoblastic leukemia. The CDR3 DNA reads TGTGCCAGCAGTCACCGGGACAAGGGCGAGACCCAGTACTTC. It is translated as CASSHRDKGETQYF.